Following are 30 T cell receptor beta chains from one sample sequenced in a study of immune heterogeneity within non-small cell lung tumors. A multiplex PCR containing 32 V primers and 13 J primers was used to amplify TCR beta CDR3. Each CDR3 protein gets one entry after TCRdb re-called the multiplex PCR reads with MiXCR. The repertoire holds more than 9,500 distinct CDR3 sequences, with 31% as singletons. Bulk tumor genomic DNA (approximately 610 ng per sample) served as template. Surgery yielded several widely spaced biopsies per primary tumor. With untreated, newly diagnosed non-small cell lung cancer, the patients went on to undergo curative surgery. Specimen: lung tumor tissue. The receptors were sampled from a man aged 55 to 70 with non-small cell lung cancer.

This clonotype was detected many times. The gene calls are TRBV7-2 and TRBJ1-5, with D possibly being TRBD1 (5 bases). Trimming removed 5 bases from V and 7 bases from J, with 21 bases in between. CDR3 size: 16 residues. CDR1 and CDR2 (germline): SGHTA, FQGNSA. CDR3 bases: TGTGCCAGCAGCCTGGGGGTGGGCAGGGCCCAGCAGCCCCAGCATTTT. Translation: CASSLGVGRAQQPQHF. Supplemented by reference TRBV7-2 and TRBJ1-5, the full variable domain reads GAGVSQSPSNKVTEKGKDVELRCDPISGHTALYWYRQSLGQGLEFLIYFQGNSAPDKSGLPSDRFSAERTGGSVSTLTIQRTQQEDSAVYLCASSLGVGRAQQPQHFGDGTRLSIL.

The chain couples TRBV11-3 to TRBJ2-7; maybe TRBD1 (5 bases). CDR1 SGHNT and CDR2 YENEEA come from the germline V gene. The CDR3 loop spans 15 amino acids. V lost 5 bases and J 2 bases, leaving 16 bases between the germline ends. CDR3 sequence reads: CASSHGVTATYEQYF. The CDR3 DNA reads TGTGCCAGCAGCCACGGTGTGACAGCGACCTACGAGCAGTACTTC. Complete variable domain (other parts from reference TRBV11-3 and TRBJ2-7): EAGVVQSPRYKIIEKKQPVAFWCNPISGHNTLYWYLQNLGQGPELLIRYENEEAVDDSQLPKDRFSAERLKGVDSTLKIQPAELGDSAVYLCASSHGVTATYEQYFGPGTRLTVT.

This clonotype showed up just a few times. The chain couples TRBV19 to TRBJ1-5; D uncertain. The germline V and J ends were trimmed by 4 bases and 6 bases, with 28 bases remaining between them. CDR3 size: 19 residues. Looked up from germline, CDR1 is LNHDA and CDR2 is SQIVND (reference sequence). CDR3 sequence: CASSTRHWAVMSSSQPQHF. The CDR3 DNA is TGTGCCAGTAGTACCCGCCACTGGGCGGTGATGTCGTCGAGTCAGCCCCAGCATTTT.

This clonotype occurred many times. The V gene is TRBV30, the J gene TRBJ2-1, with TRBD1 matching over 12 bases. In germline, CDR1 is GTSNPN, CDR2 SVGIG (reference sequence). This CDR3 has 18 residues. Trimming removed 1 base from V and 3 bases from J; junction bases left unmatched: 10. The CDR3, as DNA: TGTGCCTGGAGTGCGGGACAGGGGGCGCATTGGGACTACAATGAGCAGTTCTTC. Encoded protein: CAWSAGQGAHWDYNEQFF.

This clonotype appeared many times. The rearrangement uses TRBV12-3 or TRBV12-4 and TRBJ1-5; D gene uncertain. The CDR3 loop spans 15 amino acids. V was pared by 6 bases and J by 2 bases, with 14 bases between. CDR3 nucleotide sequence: TGTGCCAGCAGCACCTCCGGTGGGCGCAATCAGCCCCAGCATTTT. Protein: CASSTSGGRNQPQHF.

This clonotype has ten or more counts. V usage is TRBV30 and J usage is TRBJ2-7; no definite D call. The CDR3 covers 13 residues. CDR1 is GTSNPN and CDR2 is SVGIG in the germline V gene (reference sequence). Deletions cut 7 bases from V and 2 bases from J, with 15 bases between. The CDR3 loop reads CAYRKGSAYEQYF. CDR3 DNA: TGTGCCTACAGAAAGGGTTCTGCCTACGAGCAGTACTTC.

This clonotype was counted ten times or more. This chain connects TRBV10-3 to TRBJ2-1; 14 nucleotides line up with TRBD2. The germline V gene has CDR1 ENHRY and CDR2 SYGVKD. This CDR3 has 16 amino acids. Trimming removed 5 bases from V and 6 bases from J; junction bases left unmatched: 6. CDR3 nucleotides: TGTGCCATCAGTTTTGGACTAGCGGGAGGAATCAATGAGCAGTTCTTC. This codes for CAISFGLAGGINEQFF.

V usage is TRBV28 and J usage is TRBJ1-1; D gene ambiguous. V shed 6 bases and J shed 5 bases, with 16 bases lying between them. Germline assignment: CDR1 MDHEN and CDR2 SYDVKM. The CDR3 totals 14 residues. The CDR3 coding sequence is TGTGCCAGCAGCCTCTCGGGCGTCCCGACTGAAGCTTTCTTT. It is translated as CASSLSGVPTEAFF. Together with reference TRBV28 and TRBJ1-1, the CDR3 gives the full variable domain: DVKVTQSSRYLVKRTGEKVFLECVQDMDHENMFWYRQDPGLGLRLIYFSYDVKMKEKGDIPEGYSVSREKKERFSLILESASTNQTSMYLCASSLSGVPTEAFFGQGTRLTVV.

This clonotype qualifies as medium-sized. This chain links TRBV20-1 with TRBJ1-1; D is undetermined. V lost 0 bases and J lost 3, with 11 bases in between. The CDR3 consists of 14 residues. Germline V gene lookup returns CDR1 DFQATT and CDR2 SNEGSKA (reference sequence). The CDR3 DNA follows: TGCAGTGCTAGAGAGATCTTGCGGGACACTGAAGCTTTCTTT. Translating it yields CSAREILRDTEAFF.

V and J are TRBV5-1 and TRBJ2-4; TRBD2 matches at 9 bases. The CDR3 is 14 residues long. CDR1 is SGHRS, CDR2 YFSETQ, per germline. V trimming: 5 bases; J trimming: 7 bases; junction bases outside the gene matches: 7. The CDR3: CASSLTSGGNIQYF. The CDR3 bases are TGCGCCAGCAGTCTGACTAGCGGTGGGAACATTCAGTACTTC. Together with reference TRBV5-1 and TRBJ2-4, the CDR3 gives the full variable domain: KAGVTQTPRYLIKTRGQQVTLSCSPISGHRSVSWYQQTPGQGLQFLFEYFSETQRNKGNFPGRFSGRQFSNSRSEMNVSTLELGDSALYLCASSLTSGGNIQYFGAGTRLSVL.

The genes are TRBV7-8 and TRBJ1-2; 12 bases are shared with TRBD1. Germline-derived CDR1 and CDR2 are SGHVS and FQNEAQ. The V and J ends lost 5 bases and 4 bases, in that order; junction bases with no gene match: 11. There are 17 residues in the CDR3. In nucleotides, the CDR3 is TGTGCCAGCAGCCCGGGACAGGGGGCCACTCTTCTCTATGGCTACACCTTC. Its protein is CASSPGQGATLLYGYTF.

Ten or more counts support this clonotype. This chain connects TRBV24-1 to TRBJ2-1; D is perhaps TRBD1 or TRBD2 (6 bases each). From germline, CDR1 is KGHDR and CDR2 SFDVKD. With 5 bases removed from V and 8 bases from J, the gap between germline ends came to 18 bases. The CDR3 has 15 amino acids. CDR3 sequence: CATSGSGQGGHEQFF. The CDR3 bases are TGTGCCACCAGTGGGTCGGGCCAAGGGGGGCATGAGCAGTTCTTC.

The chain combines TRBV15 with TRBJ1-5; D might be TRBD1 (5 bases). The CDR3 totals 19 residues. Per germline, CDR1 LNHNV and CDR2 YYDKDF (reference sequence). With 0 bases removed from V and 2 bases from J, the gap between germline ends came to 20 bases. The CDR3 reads CATSRDSIGGGDGNQPQHF. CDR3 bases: TGTGCCACCAGCAGAGATTCAATAGGTGGAGGGGATGGCAATCAGCCCCAGCATTTT. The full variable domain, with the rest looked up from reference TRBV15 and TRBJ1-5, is DAMVIQNPRYQVTQFGKPVTLSCSQTLNHNVMYWYQQKSSQAPKLLFHYYDKDFNNEADTPDNFQSRRPNTSFCFLDIRSPGLGDTAMYLCATSRDSIGGGDGNQPQHFGDGTRLSIL.

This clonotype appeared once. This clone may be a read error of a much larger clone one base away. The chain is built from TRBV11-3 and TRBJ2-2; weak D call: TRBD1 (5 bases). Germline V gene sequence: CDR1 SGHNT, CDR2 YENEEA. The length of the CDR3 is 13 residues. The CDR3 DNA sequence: TGTACCAGCAGCCCTAGGGGCACCGGGGAGCTGTTTTTT. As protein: CTSSPRGTGELFF. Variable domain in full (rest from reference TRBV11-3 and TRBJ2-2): EAGVVQSPRYKIIEKKQPVAFWCNPISGHNTLYWYLQNLGQGPELLIRYENEEAVDDSQLPKDRFSAERLKGVDSTLKIQPAELGDSAVYLCTSSPRGTGELFFGEGSRLTVL.

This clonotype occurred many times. The CDR3 loop reads CASSFKTNTQYF. CDR3 in DNA: TGTGCCAGCAGTTTTAAAACTAATACGCAGTATTTT. This chain uses TRBV28 with TRBJ2-3, with unresolved D. The germline V and J ends were trimmed by 3 bases and 7 bases, with 8 bases remaining between them. CDR3 length: 12 amino acids. Germline values: CDR1 MDHEN, CDR2 SYDVKM. The entire variable domain, with the rest obtained from reference TRBV28 and TRBJ2-3, is as follows: DVKVTQSSRYLVKRTGEKVFLECVQDMDHENMFWYRQDPGLGLRLIYFSYDVKMKEKGDIPEGYSVSREKKERFSLILESASTNQTSMYLCASSFKTNTQYFGPGTRLTVL.

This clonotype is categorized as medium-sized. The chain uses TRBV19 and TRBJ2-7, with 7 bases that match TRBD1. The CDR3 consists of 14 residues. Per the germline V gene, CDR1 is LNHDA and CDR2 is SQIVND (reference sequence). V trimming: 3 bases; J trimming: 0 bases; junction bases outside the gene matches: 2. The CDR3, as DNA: TGTGCCAGTAGTATTAGGGACAGCTCCTACGAGCAGTACTTC. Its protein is CASSIRDSSYEQYF.

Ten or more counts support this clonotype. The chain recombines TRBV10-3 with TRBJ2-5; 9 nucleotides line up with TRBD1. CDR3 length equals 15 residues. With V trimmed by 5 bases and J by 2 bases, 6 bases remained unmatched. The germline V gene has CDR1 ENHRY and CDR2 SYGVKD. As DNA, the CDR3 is TGTGCCATCAGTAACACACAGGGGGCTCAAGAGACCCAGTACTTC. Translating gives CAISNTQGAQETQYF.

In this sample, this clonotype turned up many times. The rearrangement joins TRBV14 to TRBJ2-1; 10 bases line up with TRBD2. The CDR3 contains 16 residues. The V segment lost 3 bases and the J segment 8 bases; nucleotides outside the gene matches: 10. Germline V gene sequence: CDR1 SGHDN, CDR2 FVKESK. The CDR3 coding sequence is TGTGCCAGCAGCCACCGACTAGCGGGCGTCAGCTATGAGCAGTTCTTC. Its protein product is CASSHRLAGVSYEQFF. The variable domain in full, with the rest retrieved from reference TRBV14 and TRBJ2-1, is EAGVTQFPSHSVIEKGQTVTLRCDPISGHDNLYWYRRVMGKEIKFLLHFVKESKQDESGMPNNRFLAERTGGTYSTLKVQPAELEDSGVYFCASSHRLAGVSYEQFFGPGTRLTVL.

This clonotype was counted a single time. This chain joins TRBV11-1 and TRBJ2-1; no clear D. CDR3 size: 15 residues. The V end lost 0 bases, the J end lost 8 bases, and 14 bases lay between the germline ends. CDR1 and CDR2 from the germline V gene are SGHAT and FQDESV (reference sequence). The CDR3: CASSLAGSMGDEQFF. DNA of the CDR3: TGTGCCAGCAGCTTAGCGGGCTCTATGGGCGATGAGCAGTTCTTC.

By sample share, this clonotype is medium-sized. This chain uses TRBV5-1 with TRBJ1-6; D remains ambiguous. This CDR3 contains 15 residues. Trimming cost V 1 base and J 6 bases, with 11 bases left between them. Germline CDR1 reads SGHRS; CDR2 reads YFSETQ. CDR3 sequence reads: CASSLRPVPNSPLHF. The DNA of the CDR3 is TGCGCCAGCAGCTTGCGTCCTGTCCCTAATTCACCCCTCCACTTT.

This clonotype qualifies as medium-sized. Here the CDR3 reads CASSELKGSGANVLTF. The CDR3 region has the DNA TGTGCCAGCAGTGAACTGAAGGGTTCTGGGGCCAACGTCCTGACTTTC. This chain joins TRBV6-1 and TRBJ2-6; D not resolved. The CDR3 consists of 16 residues. V lost 2 bases, J lost 1 base, and 9 bases lay in between. The germline CDR1 and CDR2 sequences are MNHNS and SASEGT.

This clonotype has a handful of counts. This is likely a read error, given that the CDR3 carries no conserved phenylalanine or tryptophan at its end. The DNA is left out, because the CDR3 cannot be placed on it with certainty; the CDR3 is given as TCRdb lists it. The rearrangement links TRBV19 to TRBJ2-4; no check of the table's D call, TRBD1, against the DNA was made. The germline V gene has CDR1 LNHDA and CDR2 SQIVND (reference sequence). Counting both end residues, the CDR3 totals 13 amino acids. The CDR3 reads CASKEGSEQYFGP.

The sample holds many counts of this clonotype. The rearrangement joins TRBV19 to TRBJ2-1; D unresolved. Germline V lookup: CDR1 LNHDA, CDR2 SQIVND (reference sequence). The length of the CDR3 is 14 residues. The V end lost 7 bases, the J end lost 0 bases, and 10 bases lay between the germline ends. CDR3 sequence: CASTKGNSYNEQFF. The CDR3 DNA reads TGTGCCAGTACCAAAGGGAACTCCTACAATGAGCAGTTCTTC.

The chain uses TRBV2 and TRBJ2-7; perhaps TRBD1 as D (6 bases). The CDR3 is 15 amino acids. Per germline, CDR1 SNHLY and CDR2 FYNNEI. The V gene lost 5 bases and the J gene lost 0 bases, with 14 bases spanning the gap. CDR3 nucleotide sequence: TGTGCCAGCAGTACGCTCGACAGGAGCTCCTACGAGCAGTACTTC. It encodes CASSTLDRSSYEQYF.

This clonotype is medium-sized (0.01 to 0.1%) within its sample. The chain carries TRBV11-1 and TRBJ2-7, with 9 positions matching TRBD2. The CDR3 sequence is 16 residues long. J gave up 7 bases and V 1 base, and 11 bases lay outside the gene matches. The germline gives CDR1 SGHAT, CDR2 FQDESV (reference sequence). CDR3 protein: CASSLGPSAGGREQYF. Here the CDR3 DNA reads TGTGCCAGCAGCTTAGGGCCGTCGGCGGGAGGGCGTGAGCAGTACTTC.

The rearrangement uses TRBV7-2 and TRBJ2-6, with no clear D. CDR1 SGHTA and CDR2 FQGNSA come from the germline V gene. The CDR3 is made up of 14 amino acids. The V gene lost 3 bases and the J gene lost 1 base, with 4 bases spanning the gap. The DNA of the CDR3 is TGTGCCAGCAGCTTCCAGTCTGGGGCCAACGTCCTGACTTTC. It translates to CASSFQSGANVLTF.

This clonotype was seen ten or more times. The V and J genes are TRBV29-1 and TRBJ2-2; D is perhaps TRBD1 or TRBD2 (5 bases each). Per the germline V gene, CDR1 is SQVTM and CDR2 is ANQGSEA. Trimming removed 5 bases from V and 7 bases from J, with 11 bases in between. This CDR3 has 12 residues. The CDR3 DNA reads TGCAGCGTTTTGGGGGTGGTCGGGGAGCTGTTTTTT. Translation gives CSVLGVVGELFF.

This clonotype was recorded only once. The CDR3 spells CASSFLGHTSPLHF. The CDR3 DNA reads TGTGCCAGCAGCTTTTTAGGACACACTTCACCCCTCCACTTT. The chain couples TRBV7-9 to TRBJ1-6; TRBD1 might be the D (5 bases). The CDR3 contains 14 residues. Germline-derived CDR1 and CDR2 are SEHNR and FQNEAQ (reference sequence). V shed 3 bases and J shed 9 bases, with 12 bases lying between them.

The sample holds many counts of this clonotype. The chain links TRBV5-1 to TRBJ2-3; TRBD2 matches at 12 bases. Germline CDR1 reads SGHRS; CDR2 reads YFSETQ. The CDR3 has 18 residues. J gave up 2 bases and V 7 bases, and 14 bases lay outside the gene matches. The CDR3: CASSSGLAGGPTTDTQYF. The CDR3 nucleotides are TGCGCCAGCTCTTCGGGGCTAGCGGGAGGGCCAACCACAGATACGCAGTATTTT.

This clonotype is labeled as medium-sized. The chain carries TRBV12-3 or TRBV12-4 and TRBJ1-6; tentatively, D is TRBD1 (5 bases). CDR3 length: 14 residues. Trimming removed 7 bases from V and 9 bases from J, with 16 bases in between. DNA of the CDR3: TGTGCCAGCACCCCCGGGGCAGCTAGTTCACCCCTCCACTTT. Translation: CASTPGAASSPLHF.